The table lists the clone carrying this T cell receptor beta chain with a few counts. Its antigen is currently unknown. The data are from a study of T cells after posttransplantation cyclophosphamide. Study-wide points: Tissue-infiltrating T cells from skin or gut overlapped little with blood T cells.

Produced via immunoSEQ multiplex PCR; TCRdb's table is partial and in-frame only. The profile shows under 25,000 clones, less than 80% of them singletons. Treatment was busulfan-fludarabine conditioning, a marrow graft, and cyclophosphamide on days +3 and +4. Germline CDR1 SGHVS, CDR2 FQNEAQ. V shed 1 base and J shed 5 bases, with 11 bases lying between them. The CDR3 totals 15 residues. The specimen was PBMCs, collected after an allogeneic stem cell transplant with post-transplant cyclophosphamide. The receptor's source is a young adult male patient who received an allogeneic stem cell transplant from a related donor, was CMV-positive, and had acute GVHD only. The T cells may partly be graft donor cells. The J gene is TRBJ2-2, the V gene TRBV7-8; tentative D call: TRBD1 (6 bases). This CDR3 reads CASSLGITGTGELFF. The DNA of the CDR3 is TGTGCCAGCAGCTTAGGCATTACAGGGACCGGGGAGCTGTTTTTT. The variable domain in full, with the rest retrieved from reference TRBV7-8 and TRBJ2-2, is GAGVSQSPRYKVAKRGQDVALRCDPISGHVSLFWYQQALGQGPEFLTYFQNEAQLDKSGLPSDRFFAERPEGSVSTLKIQRTQQEDSAVYLCASSLGITGTGELFFGEGSRLTVL.